The clone carrying this T cell receptor beta chain was found once. Its specificity is unknown. The data originate from a study of OX40 agonist ivuxolimab in advanced cancers. Germline values: CDR1 MRHNA, CDR2 SNTAGT. The CDR3 has 15 amino acids. V was trimmed by 0 bases and J by 0 bases, leaving 8 bases between them. Study observations and caveats: The mean number of expanded clones was higher in CD8+ T cells than in CD4+. Near-lowest levels of clonal expansion characterized partial responders at 0.1-3.0 mg/kg.

Patients were excluded for autoimmune disease history or systemic immunosuppression. At baseline, cycle 4 day 1, and cycle 7 day 1, blood was sampled. Measured with immunoSEQ multiplex PCR; TCRdb has only the in-frame clones, and not every one. Of roughly 49,000 clones listed, just under 90% are singletons. This rearrangement joins TRBV6-4 to TRBJ1-1; D call uncertain. This TCR was sampled from an adult with an advanced solid tumor such as melanoma, head and neck, liver or kidney cancer. Material: CD4+ or CD8+ T cells sorted from blood, obtained in a trial of the OX40 agonist ivuxolimab. The CDR3 DNA reads as TGTGCCAGCAGTGACTCCCCGGGAGTGAACACTGAAGCTTTCTTT. It yields the protein CASSDSPGVNTEAFF.